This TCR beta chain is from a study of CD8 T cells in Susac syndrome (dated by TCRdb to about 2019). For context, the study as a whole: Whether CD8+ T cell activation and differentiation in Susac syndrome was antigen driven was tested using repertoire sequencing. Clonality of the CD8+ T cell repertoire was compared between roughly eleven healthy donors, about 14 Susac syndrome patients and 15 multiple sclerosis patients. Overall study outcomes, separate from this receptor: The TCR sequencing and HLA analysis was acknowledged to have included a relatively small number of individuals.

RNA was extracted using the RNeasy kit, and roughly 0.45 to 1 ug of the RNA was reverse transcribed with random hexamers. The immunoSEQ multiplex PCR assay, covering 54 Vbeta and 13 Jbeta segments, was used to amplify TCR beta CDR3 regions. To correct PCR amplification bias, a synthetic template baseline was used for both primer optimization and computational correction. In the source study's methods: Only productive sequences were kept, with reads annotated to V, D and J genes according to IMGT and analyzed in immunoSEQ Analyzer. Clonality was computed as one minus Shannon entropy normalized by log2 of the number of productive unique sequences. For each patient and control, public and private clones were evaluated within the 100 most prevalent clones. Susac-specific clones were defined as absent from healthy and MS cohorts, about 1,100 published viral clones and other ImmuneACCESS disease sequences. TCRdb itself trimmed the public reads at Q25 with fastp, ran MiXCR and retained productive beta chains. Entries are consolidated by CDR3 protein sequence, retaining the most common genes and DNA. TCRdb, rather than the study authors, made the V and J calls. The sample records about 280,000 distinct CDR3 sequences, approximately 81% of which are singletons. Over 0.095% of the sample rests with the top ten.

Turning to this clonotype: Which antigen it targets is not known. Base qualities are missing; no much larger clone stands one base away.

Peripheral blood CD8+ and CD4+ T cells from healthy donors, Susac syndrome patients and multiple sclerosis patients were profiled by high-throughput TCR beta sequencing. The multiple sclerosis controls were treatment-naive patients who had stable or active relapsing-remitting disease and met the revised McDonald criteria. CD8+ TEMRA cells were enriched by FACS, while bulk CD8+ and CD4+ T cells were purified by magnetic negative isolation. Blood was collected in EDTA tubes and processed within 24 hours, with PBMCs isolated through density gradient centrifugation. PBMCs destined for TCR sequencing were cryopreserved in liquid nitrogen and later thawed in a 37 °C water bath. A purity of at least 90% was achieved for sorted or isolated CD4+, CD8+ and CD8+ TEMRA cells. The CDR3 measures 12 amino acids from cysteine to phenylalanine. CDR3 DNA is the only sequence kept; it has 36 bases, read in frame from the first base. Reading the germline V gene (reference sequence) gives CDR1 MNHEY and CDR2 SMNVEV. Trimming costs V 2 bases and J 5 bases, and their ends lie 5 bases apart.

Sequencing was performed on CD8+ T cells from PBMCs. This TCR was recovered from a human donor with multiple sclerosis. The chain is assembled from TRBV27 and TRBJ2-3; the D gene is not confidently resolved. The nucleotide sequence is TGTGCCAGCAGTTTAATCCGAGATACGCAGTATTTT. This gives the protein CASSLIRDTQYF.